A single sample is the source of the 24 T cell receptor beta chains below, sequenced in a study of vaccination and CD4 T cells after COVID-19 (dated by TCRdb to the early 2020s). What the treatment or condition label conveys for this sample: roughly ten-day PBMC culture with coronavirus spike peptide pools or control peptides (ViraFEST assay). Their cognate antigens are unknown. Libraries came from PCR. Sequencing was performed on an Illumina iSeq 100. DNA from cultured CD4+ T cells was subjected to TCR sequencing with the Oncomine TCR Beta short-read assay at the Johns Hopkins FTIC core. TCRdb reworked the public reads: Q25 trimming with fastp, MiXCR clone assembly, productive beta chains retained. When rows share a CDR3 protein, they turn into one entry using the most common DNA and genes. The sample table holds some 11,000 distinct CDR3 sequences, of which more than 30% were seen once. The ten largest make up approximately 15% of the sample.

Sequences were derived from CD4+ T cells from blood, cultured in vitro, sampled after SARS-CoV-2 vaccination. The receptors were sampled from a human donor who had recovered from COVID-19.

This chain joins TRBV28 and TRBJ1-6, with 9 bases identical to TRBD1. Unmatched junction bases numbered 6, after V lost 7 bases and J lost 11 bases. The CDR3 is 13 amino acids. From germline, CDR1 is MDHEN and CDR2 SYDVKM. This CDR3 reads CASNTGGGTPLHF. The CDR3 DNA follows: TGTGCCAGCAATACAGGGGGCGGGACACCCCTCCACTTT.

The chain links TRBV5-5 to TRBJ1-2; a possible D gene is TRBD1 (6 bases). With 2 bases removed from V and 5 bases from J, the gap between germline ends came to 16 bases. Germline CDR1 is SGHKS and CDR2 is YYEKEE (reference sequence). The CDR3 extends over 15 amino acids. Written as DNA, the CDR3 is TGTGCCAGCAGCTTTCAGACAGGACAAGGGTATGGCTACACCTTC. Translated, it gives CASSFQTGQGYGYTF.

This clonotype is categorized as medium-sized. J is TRBJ1-2 and V is TRBV20-1; maybe TRBD1 (6 bases). The CDR3 is made up of 14 amino acids. CDR1 and CDR2 from the germline V gene are DFQATT and SNEGSKA (reference sequence). V was trimmed by 3 bases and J by 4 bases, leaving 15 bases between them. This CDR3 is CSARADSTFYGYTF. CDR3 DNA: TGCAGTGCTAGGGCGGACAGCACATTCTATGGCTACACCTTC.

The chain recombines TRBV9 with TRBJ2-3, with D perhaps TRBD2 (6 bases). The CDR3 consists of 13 residues. The germline CDR1 and CDR2 sequences are SGDLS and YYNGEE. V was clipped by 4 bases and J by 6 bases, with 12 bases between them. The CDR3 sequence is CASSPSGVDTQYF. The CDR3 coding sequence is TGTGCCAGCAGCCCCTCGGGGGTGGATACGCAGTATTTT.

V gene TRBV7-8 combines with J gene TRBJ1-1, with D unclear. Per the germline V gene, CDR1 is SGHVS and CDR2 is FQNEAQ. The CDR3 sequence is 16 residues long. V was shortened by 3 bases and J by 1 base, with 15 bases between the two germline ends. CDR3 region: CASSFGIQRQNTEAFF. The CDR3 nucleotides are TGTGCCAGCAGCTTTGGAATACAGAGACAGAACACTGAAGCTTTCTTT.

This clonotype came up a few times. The chain joins TRBV20-1 to TRBJ1-4; 11 nucleotides agree with TRBD1. This CDR3 has 15 amino acids. J was trimmed by 3 bases and V by 5 bases; bases with no gene match: 5. CDR1 and CDR2 (germline): DFQATT, SNEGSKA (reference sequence). The CDR3 DNA reads as TGCAGTGCTTCGGACAGGGGGCATTCTAATGAAAAACTGTTTTTT. Encoded protein: CSASDRGHSNEKLFF.

This clonotype was picked up a small number of times. The V and J genes are TRBV10-2 and TRBJ2-3; possible D gene TRBD2, 5 bases. This CDR3 spans 14 amino acids. Trimming pared 8 bases from V and 5 bases from J, leaving 17 bases between. Germline V gene lookup returns CDR1 WSHSY and CDR2 SAAADI. This CDR3 reads CASGHSIGGDTQYF. The CDR3 region has the DNA TGCGCCAGCGGCCATAGTATAGGAGGAGATACGCAGTATTTT.

The V and J genes are TRBV6-4 and TRBJ1-1; D is ambiguous. This CDR3 is 16 amino acids long. The ends were cut back, 0 bases at V and 3 bases at J, with 14 bases in the middle. In germline, CDR1 is MRHNA, CDR2 SNTAGT. In nucleotides, the CDR3 is TGTGCCAGCAGTGACTCGAAGTTTTCCACGGACACTGAAGCTTTCTTT. This encodes CASSDSKFSTDTEAFF.

V and J are TRBV4-3 and TRBJ2-7, with TRBD1 identical over 7 bases. V gave up 4 bases and J gave up 4 bases; unmatched junction bases: 10. The CDR3 runs 15 residues. Germline-derived CDR1 and CDR2 are LGHNA and YSLEER. CDR3 coding DNA: TGCGCCAGCAGCCCAGGAGAGGGGGCTGTGTACGAGCAGTACTTC. Amino acids: CASSPGEGAVYEQYF.

This clonotype occurred a few times. This chain connects TRBV20-1 to TRBJ2-6; weak D call: TRBD2 (7 bases). Germline CDR1 and CDR2: DFQATT and SNEGSKA (reference sequence). Trimming stripped 7 bases from V and 0 bases from J, with 16 bases between. The CDR3 is made up of 16 amino acids. The CDR3 sequence: CSGGGRGHSGANVLTF. CDR3 DNA: TGCAGTGGGGGGGGCAGGGGCCACTCTGGGGCCAACGTCCTGACTTTC.

There are a few counts of this clonotype. The chain employs TRBV28 and TRBJ1-2; D not certain. Looked up from germline, CDR1 is MDHEN and CDR2 is SYDVKM. The ends were cut back, 5 bases at V and 5 bases at J, with 15 bases in the middle. The CDR3 is made up of 14 amino acids. Here the CDR3 DNA reads TGTGCCAGCAGTCGGGCCTCTGTTGAGTATGGCTACACCTTC. This sequence encodes CASSRASVEYGYTF.

This clonotype has just a few counts. This chain uses TRBV6-5 with TRBJ1-3, with no clear D. The V gene lost 2 bases and the J gene lost 1 base, with 9 bases spanning the gap. There are 15 residues in the CDR3. The germline gives CDR1 MNHEY, CDR2 SVGAGI. The CDR3 DNA reads as TGTGCCAGCAGTTACAACAGTCTATCTGGAAACACCATATATTTT. Its protein is CASSYNSLSGNTIYF.

The J gene is TRBJ2-1, the V gene TRBV20-1; 12 bases are shared with TRBD2. V lost 3 bases to trimming and J lost 6 bases; unmatched junction nucleotides: 9. The CDR3 loop spans 16 amino acids. Germline lookup yields CDR1 DFQATT and CDR2 SNEGSKA (reference sequence). The CDR3 sequence: CSASSTLAGGGNEQFF. The CDR3 DNA follows: TGCAGTGCTAGTTCTACTCTAGCGGGGGGGGGCAATGAGCAGTTCTTC.

This clonotype was recorded a few times. This rearrangement joins TRBV6-1 to TRBJ1-2; no firm D call. The length of the CDR3 is 12 residues. Trimming removed 1 base at V and 6 bases at J, with 6 bases between. CDR1 and CDR2 (germline): MNHNS, SASEGT. CDR3 nucleotide sequence: TGTGCCAGCAGTGAAGGTGGCCATGGCTACACCTTC. Its translation is CASSEGGHGYTF.

There are a few counts of this clonotype. The chain couples TRBV6-2 or TRBV6-3 to TRBJ2-7; 12 nucleotides align to TRBD2. J lost 4 bases, V lost 6 bases, and 7 bases had no gene match. Germline CDR1 reads MNHEY; CDR2 reads SVGEGT. The CDR3 extends over 15 amino acids. The CDR3 loop is CASRTTSGSIYEQYF. In DNA, the CDR3 is TGTGCCAGCAGGACGACTAGCGGGAGCATTTACGAGCAGTACTTC.

This rearrangement joins TRBV9 to TRBJ2-5, with 10 positions matching TRBD2. From germline, CDR1 is SGDLS and CDR2 YYNGEE. V lost 3 bases, J lost 2 bases, and 4 bases stayed unmatched. This CDR3 has 15 amino acids. Here the CDR3 reads CASSGSSGRQETQYF. In DNA, the CDR3 is TGTGCCAGCAGCGGCTCTAGCGGGAGACAAGAGACCCAGTACTTC.

The chain has TRBV6-5 and TRBJ2-7, with 9 bases identical to TRBD2. The V gene end was trimmed by 4 bases and the J gene end by 2 bases; junction bases not matched to a gene: 6. Germline V gene lookup returns CDR1 MNHEY and CDR2 SVGAGI. CDR3 length: 15 residues. This chain's CDR3 is CASSSAREGPYEQYF. The CDR3 DNA reads TGTGCCAGCAGTTCGGCGCGGGAGGGCCCCTACGAGCAGTACTTC.

The gene calls are TRBV7-2 and TRBJ1-1; perhaps TRBD1 as D (5 bases). V was cut by 1 base and J by 6 bases, with 12 bases left in between. This CDR3 spans 14 amino acids. The germline CDR1 and CDR2 sequences are SGHTA and FQGNSA. The CDR3 bases are TGTGCCAGCAGCTTAGGTCCCAGGGTCGCTGAAGCTTTCTTT. This gives the protein CASSLGPRVAEAFF.

The CDR3 DNA sequence: TGTGCCAGCAGCTCCCGGACTAGCAGTTCCTACGAGCAGTACTTC. Its translation: CASSSRTSSSYEQYF. The rearrangement links TRBV9 to TRBJ2-7; 8 bases are shared with TRBD2. The CDR3 is made up of 15 amino acids. Germline lookup yields CDR1 SGDLS and CDR2 YYNGEE. Trimming at V came to 4 bases and at J to 1 base, leaving 7 bases not matched to a gene.

The chain recombines TRBV7-9 with TRBJ1-1; 8 positions match TRBD1. The germline V gene encodes CDR1 SEHNR and CDR2 FQNEAQ (reference sequence). V was clipped by 5 bases and J by 4 bases; unmatched bases: 6. The length of the CDR3 is 14 residues. CDR3 in amino acids: CASSHDRGLTEAFF. CDR3 nucleotide sequence: TGTGCCAGCAGCCATGACAGGGGTCTCACTGAAGCTTTCTTT.

The V gene is TRBV6-2 or TRBV6-3, the J gene TRBJ1-1; D remains ambiguous. Trimming removed 5 bases at V and 4 bases at J, with 14 bases between. The CDR3 loop spans 14 amino acids. Germline CDR1 reads MNHEY; CDR2 reads SVGEGT. CDR3 sequence (DNA): TGTGCCAGCAGTCGGGGTCCGAGAGGCACTGAAGCTTTCTTT. Protein: CASSRGPRGTEAFF.

V gene TRBV12-3 or TRBV12-4 combines with J gene TRBJ1-1; tentatively, D is TRBD1 (6 bases). The CDR3 sequence is 14 residues long. V lost 4 bases and J 6 bases, leaving 15 bases between the germline ends. The CDR3 DNA is TGTGCCAGCAGTTATAGGGCGGGGGCCCCTGAAGCTTTCTTT. This translates into CASSYRAGAPEAFF.

Notes on this clonotype: Compared with germline, one end of the junction differs, possibly owing to a read error. The V and J genes are TRBV6-1 and TRBJ2-2; TRBD2 aligns across 12 bases. Germline V gene sequence: CDR1 MNHNS, CDR2 SASEGT. This CDR3 has 15 residues. CDR3 nucleotides: TGTGCCGGCAGGACTAGCGGGACATCGGGCGGGGAGCTGTTTTTT. The encoded protein is CAGRTSGTSGGELFF.

V and J are TRBV19 and TRBJ2-5, with 12 nucleotides matching TRBD1. With V trimmed by 1 base and J by 5 bases, 5 bases remained unmatched. From germline, CDR1 is LNHDA and CDR2 SQIVND (reference sequence). The CDR3 has 16 amino acids. As DNA, the CDR3 is TGTGCCAGTAGTATAGGGGACAGGGGGCCCGGGGAGACCCAGTACTTC. Its protein product is CASSIGDRGPGETQYF.